This TCR beta chain was sequenced during a study of neoadjuvant anti-PD-1 for oral cavity cancer. Overall study context: Patients mostly received three to four biweekly nivolumab doses at 3 mg/kg before surgery. Study-wide findings and caveats: Each response group had just a few patients in TCR analyses.

Germline trimming cut 2 bases from V and 3 bases from J; bases unmatched to any gene: 4. The CDR3 loop spans 14 amino acids. CDR1 SGHRS and CDR2 YFSETQ come from the germline V gene. On this clone itself: Its antigen remains unknown.

The method was immunoSEQ multiplex PCR; TCRdb's version includes in-frame clones alone and lacks a portion of them. The table lists tens of thousands of clones, around 80% of them singletons. The chain uses TRBV5-1 and TRBJ2-5; 7 positions agree with TRBD2. The TCR originated in a person between 40 and 79 years old with oral cavity squamous cell carcinoma. Source: PBMCs, taken before nivolumab (anti-PD-1) treatment. In nucleotides, the CDR3 is TGCGCCAGCAGCTTCGGGAGGACCGAAGAGACCCAGTACTTC. This encodes CASSFGRTEETQYF.